This T cell receptor (beta chain) was observed in a study of patients and donors after allogeneic stem cell transplantation. TCRdb passed the RT-PCR reads through MiXCR, listing each CDR3 protein once. The repertoire consists of fewer than 200,000 distinct CDR3 sequences, with 25% to 35% occurring once and the leading ten covering approximately 3.5%. This clonotype turned up a few times. The sequenced sample was blood, either unsorted or a sorted T cell fraction (not recorded which). The TCR sequence derives from a human donor who was either an allogeneic HSCT recipient or a stem cell or donor lymphocyte infusion donor (not recorded which). It is not recorded whose cells these are; they may come from a transplant donor.

This CDR3 is CASNMGGIETQYF. In DNA, the CDR3 is TGTGCCAGCAATATGGGCGGGATAGAGACCCAGTACTTC. The rearrangement joins TRBV11-2 to TRBJ2-5, with D possibly being TRBD2 (6 bases). Trimming removed 7 bases at V and 4 bases at J, with 13 bases between. This CDR3 spans 13 amino acids. Germline CDR1 is SGHAT and CDR2 is FQNNGV.